This is a list of T cell receptor beta chains from one sample in a study of cytomegalovirus exposure and HLA in healthy donors. Produced via immunoSEQ multiplex PCR; TCRdb's table is partial and in-frame only. This sample's table has about 72,000 clones. Sample: PBMCs. The origin of the receptors is a middle-aged man in good health and CMV-seronegative. CDR3s include the opening cysteine and the closing phenylalanine or tryptophan. A D gene is named only where the DNA matches it firmly.

>TRBV18|NA|TRBJ1-5
TGTGCCAGCTCACCAGAGGGTGATCAGCCCCAGCATTTT
CASSPEGDQPQHF
>TRBV27|TRBD2|TRBJ2-7
TGTGCCAGCAGTGGGACTAGCGGGATTATTGAGCAGTACTTC
CASSGTSGIIEQYF
>TRBV7-3|NA|TRBJ1-1
TGTGCCAGCAGCTCGTCGGCAGGGGTCGGGTACACTGAAGCTTTCTTT
CASSSSAGVGYTEAFF
>TRBV2|NA|TRBJ2-5
TGTGCCAGCATGGAAGGTGGAGGGGAGACCCAGTACTTC
CASMEGGGETQYF
>TRBV6-1|TRBD1|TRBJ1-1
TGTGCCAGCATTAGTGACAGGGCGGCGAACACTGAAGCTTTCTTT
CASISDRAANTEAFF
>TRBV4-1|NA|TRBJ2-5
TGCGCCAGCAGCTCCTACCTAACTCAAGCGGAGACCCAGTACTTC
CASSSYLTQAETQYF
>TRBV6-1|NA|TRBJ1-3
TGTGCCGTATCACCAGCGGAGATCGGTGGAAACACCATATATTTT
CAVSPAEIGGNTIYF
>TRBV6-1|NA|TRBJ2-7
TGTGCCAGCAGTGAATCGGGGAAGCTCGAGCAGTACTTC
CASSESGKLEQYF
>TRBV6-5|NA|TRBJ1-5
TGTGCCAGCAGTTACAGAGGGTTAAATCAGCCCCAGCATTTT
CASSYRGLNQPQHF
>TRBV27|NA|TRBJ2-1
TGTGCCAGCACTAAACAGGGTCTCTACAATGAGCAGTTCTTC
CASTKQGLYNEQFF
>TRBV29-1|NA|TRBJ1-3
TGCAGCGTTGGTATCGCTGGAAACACCATATATTTT
CSVGIAGNTIYF
>TRBV6-5|TRBD1|TRBJ1-1
TGTGCCAGCAGCCTAGGACAGGGGGCGAACACTGAAGCTTTCTTT
CASSLGQGANTEAFF
>TRBV19|NA|TRBJ1-2
TGTGCCAGTAGGGATGACGGAGCCTATGGCTACACCTTC
CASRDDGAYGYTF
>TRBV29-1|NA|TRBJ1-2
TGCAGCGTTGAAGAACGGAACTATGGCTACACCTTC
CSVEERNYGYTF
>TRBV5-1|NA|TRBJ1-3
TGCGCCAGCAGCTTGGATAGGGAGACACCCTCTGGAAACACCATATATTTT
CASSLDRETPSGNTIYF
>TRBV19|NA|TRBJ1-5
TGTGCCAGTAGTATGGCGGGGTATCAGCCCCAGCATTTT
CASSMAGYQPQHF
>TRBV19|NA|TRBJ1-5
TGTGCCAGTAGTATCCACCAGTCCAATCAGCCCCAGCATTTT
CASSIHQSNQPQHF
>TRBV25-1|TRBD1|TRBJ1-2
TGTGCCAGCAGTGACCTGGGGGACAGCCACTATGGCTACACCTTC
CASSDLGDSHYGYTF
>TRBV6-4|NA|TRBJ2-7
TGTGCCAGCAGCCCTCTTTCCGGGATGTCGGGCGAGCAGTACTTC
CASSPLSGMSGEQYF
>TRBV5-1|TRBD1|TRBJ2-6
TGCGCCAGCAGGAGAGGGACAGGGGAGGTGGGGACTGGGGCCAACGTCCTGACTTTC
CASRRGTGEVGTGANVLTF
>TRBV5-1|TRBD1|TRBJ2-5
TGCGCCAGCAGCCCAGACGCAGACAGGGGGCTTGGGGAGACCCAGTACTTC
CASSPDADRGLGETQYF
>TRBV4-2|TRBD2|TRBJ2-5
TGTGCCAGCAGCCCAGGGGACGGGGGGGTCAGGGAGACCCAGTACTTC
CASSPGDGGVRETQYF
>TRBV28|NA|TRBJ2-1
TGTGCCAGCAGTCCCGGCGGGACAGACTACAATGAGCAGTTCTTC
CASSPGGTDYNEQFF
>TRBV14|TRBD2|TRBJ2-7
TGTGCCAGCAGCCACGGGGGACTAGCGGGATACTACGAGCAGTACTTC
CASSHGGLAGYYEQYF
>TRBV12-1|NA|TRBJ1-2
TGTGCCAGCAGCTTAAGCTTCCCCCGGGGGTCGTTACTGGATGGCTACACCTTC
CASSLSFPRGSLLDGYTF
>TRBV9|NA|TRBJ2-3
TGTGCCAGCGCTCTTGGGGGGGGCCGTAGCCCAGATACGCAGTATTTT
CASALGGGRSPDTQYF
>TRBV2|NA|TRBJ1-6
TGTGCCAGCAGTGAGGTTACTAGGTCACCCCTCCACTTT
CASSEVTRSPLHF
>TRBV7-2|NA|TRBJ1-2
TGTGCCAGCAGCCAAATTGACAGGACGATCTATGGCTACACCTTC
CASSQIDRTIYGYTF
>TRBV2|NA|TRBJ1-4
TGTGCCAGCGGGGCCATACCCGAAAAACTGTTTTTT
CASGAIPEKLFF
>TRBV19|TRBD2|TRBJ2-3
TGTGCCAGTCTTTCCGGGACTAGCGGGTATTTT
CASLSGTSGYF
>TRBV7-3|TRBD2|TRBJ2-6
TGTGCCAGCAGCCCCAATGGCGGGGGGGCGTCCGGGGCCAACGTCCTGACTTTC
CASSPNGGGASGANVLTF
>TRBV5-1|NA|TRBJ1-4
TGCGCCAGCTCCTGGGGGCCCCGGCCGGGTGGTGCAACTAATGAAAAACTGTTTTTT
CASSWGPRPGGATNEKLFF
>TRBV25-1|NA|TRBJ1-1
TGTGCCAGCAGTGCCTTACAGGGAGAGGCGGCTGAAGCTTTCTTT
CASSALQGEAAEAFF
>TRBV10-3|NA|TRBJ1-6
TGTGCCATCAGTGCTTCAGATACGGGTTCACCCCTCCACTTT
CAISASDTGSPLHF
>TRBV11-1|TRBD1|TRBJ2-5
TGTGCCAGCAGCGCCGGGACAGAAAAAGAGACCCAGTACTTC
CASSAGTEKETQYF
>TRBV19|TRBD1|TRBJ1-6
TGTGCCAGTAGTACAAGGACAGGGGGTCAGAATTCACCCCTCCACTTT
CASSTRTGGQNSPLHF
>TRBV6-5|NA|TRBJ1-6
TGTGCCAGCAGGACCCAGACAGATTATAATTCACCCCTCCACTTT
CASRTQTDYNSPLHF
>TRBV4-1|TRBD2|TRBJ2-3
TGCGCCAGCAGCCAAAGGACTAGCGGGGCCTCCCGAGGTTACTCATTCACAGATACGCAGTATTTT
CASSQRTSGASRGYSFTDTQYF
>TRBV9|NA|TRBJ2-1
TGTGCCAGCAGCGGATGGAGTGCGGGGGCGCTTGACCGCGAGCAGTTCTTC
CASSGWSAGALDREQFF
>TRBV19|TRBD1|TRBJ2-5
TGTGCCAGTAGTAAAAGGACAGGGGGAGAGACCCAGTACTTC
CASSKRTGGETQYF
>TRBV19|NA|TRBJ2-2
TGTGCCAGTAGTGGAACGGGCACCGGGGAGCTGTTTTTT
CASSGTGTGELFF
>TRBV2|TRBD2|TRBJ2-1
TGTGCCAGCAGGGAGGGGACTAGAAGCAACAATGAGCAGTTCTTC
CASREGTRSNNEQFF
>TRBV11-2|TRBD1|TRBJ1-1
TGTGCCAGCAGCTCCAACGGACAGGGGAGCACTGAAGCTTTCTTT
CASSSNGQGSTEAFF
>TRBV28|NA|TRBJ1-5
TGTGCCAGCAGGTCGGAGGGAGGCCAGCCCCAGCATTTT
CASRSEGGQPQHF
>TRBV5-1|NA|TRBJ2-7
TGCGCCAGCAGCGGGCCTAACCCCTACGAGCAGTACTTC
CASSGPNPYEQYF